The 16 T cell receptor beta chains reported below all come from one sample, sequenced in a study of cytomegalovirus exposure and HLA in healthy donors. Method: immunoSEQ multiplex PCR; TCRdb's copy keeps in-frame clones and lacks some. The table lists 150,000 or so clones, roughly 89% of them singletons. Sequences were obtained from PBMCs. These receptors originate from a woman aged 18-29 years in good health and CMV-seropositive.

The rearrangement uses TRBV19 and TRBJ2-7, with 11 bases fitting TRBD1. The CDR3 is 17 amino acids. Germline-derived CDR1 and CDR2 are LNHDA and SQIVND (reference sequence). V lost 4 bases, J lost 3 bases, and 11 bases stayed unmatched. CDR3 sequence: CASSNRDRGAGIYEQYF. The DNA of the CDR3 is TGTGCCAGTAGTAACCGGGACAGGGGGGCCGGTATCTACGAGCAGTACTTC.

The rearrangement joins TRBV30 to TRBJ2-1; D uncertain. V shed 2 bases and J shed 10 bases, with 12 bases lying between them. Germline-derived CDR1 and CDR2 are GTSNPN and SVGIG (reference sequence). The CDR3 extends over 12 amino acids. The CDR3 DNA reads TGTGCCTGGAGTCGTGGGCTCCGCGAGCAGTTCTTC. This sequence encodes CAWSRGLREQFF.

V gene TRBV9 combines with J gene TRBJ1-5; TRBD1 is a possible D gene (6 bases). V was cut by 0 bases and J by 2 bases, with 15 bases left in between. CDR1 is SGDLS, CDR2 YYNGEE, per germline. CDR3 length: 17 amino acids. CDR3 sequence reads: CASSVEGTTGRNQPQHF. Written as DNA, the CDR3 is TGTGCCAGCAGCGTAGAAGGGACCACAGGGCGCAATCAGCCCCAGCATTTT. The whole variable domain, remainder taken from reference TRBV9 and TRBJ1-5, is DSGVTQTPKHLITATGQRVTLRCSPRSGDLSVYWYQQSLDQGLQFLIQYYNGEERAKGNILERFSAQQFPDLHSELNLSSLELGDSALYFCASSVEGTTGRNQPQHFGDGTRLSIL.

This chain uses TRBV29-1 with TRBJ1-2; the match to TRBD1 covers 8 bases. J gave up 4 bases and V 5 bases, and 15 bases lay outside the gene matches. There are 16 residues in the CDR3. Germline loops: CDR1 SQVTM, CDR2 ANQGSEA. For the CDR3, the DNA is TGCAGCGTTAAGACAGGGGAAACGGCGGTGGTCTATGGCTACACCTTC. It specifies CSVKTGETAVVYGYTF.

V gene TRBV29-1 combines with J gene TRBJ2-3; 10 positions match TRBD2. Trimming removed 3 bases from V and 2 bases from J; junction bases left unmatched: 11. The CDR3 spans 17 residues. CDR1 is SQVTM and CDR2 is ANQGSEA in the germline V gene. CDR3 protein: CSVDGLAEGYVTDTQYF. Written as DNA, the CDR3 is TGCAGCGTTGACGGACTAGCGGAGGGGTATGTCACAGATACGCAGTATTTT.

The genes are TRBV29-1 and TRBJ2-3, with TRBD2 matching 10 bases. The CDR3 has 18 amino acids. The ends lost 1 base at V and 4 bases at J; junction bases unmatched: 14. Germline V lookup: CDR1 SQVTM, CDR2 ANQGSEA. The CDR3 loop is CSVEAGQTSGLRPDTQYF. For the CDR3, the DNA is TGCAGCGTTGAAGCGGGGCAGACTAGCGGGCTCAGACCAGATACGCAGTATTTT.

V and J are TRBV2 and TRBJ2-7; 11 bases align to TRBD2. CDR3 length: 14 residues. In germline, CDR1 is SNHLY, CDR2 FYNNEI. With V trimmed by 9 bases and J by 9 bases, 13 bases remained unmatched. Written as DNA, the CDR3 is TGTGCCAGTGAGGGGACTAGCGGCCTAGCCGTGCAGTACTTC. It is translated as CASEGTSGLAVQYF.

V and J are TRBV5-4 and TRBJ2-1; 8 bases line up with TRBD2. CDR3 size: 13 residues. Germline CDR1 and CDR2: SGHNT and YYREEE (reference sequence). After removal of 0 bases from V and 9 bases from J, the junction contained 2 bases not matched to a gene. DNA for the CDR3: TGTGCCAGCAGCTTGGGCGGGAGGATTGAGCAGTTCTTC. Amino acid sequence: CASSLGGRIEQFF.

This clone was detected a few times. This chain uses TRBV2 with TRBJ2-1, with 11 nucleotides matching TRBD2. Germline lookup yields CDR1 SNHLY and CDR2 FYNNEI. The CDR3 totals 17 residues. V was pared by 5 bases and J by 0 bases, with 6 bases of the junction left unmatched. This chain's CDR3 is CASSPSGLAGSYNEQFF. As DNA, the CDR3 is TGTGCCAGCAGTCCCTCCGGACTAGCGGGCTCCTACAATGAGCAGTTCTTC.

This chain uses TRBV2 with TRBJ1-3; TRBD1 matches 8 bases. The ends lost 8 bases at V and 4 bases at J; junction bases unmatched: 10. Germline lookup yields CDR1 SNHLY and CDR2 FYNNEI. The CDR3 consists of 15 residues. The CDR3 is CASGIGQGVGNTIYF. As DNA, the CDR3 is TGTGCCAGCGGAATCGGACAGGGTGTGGGAAACACCATATATTTT.

The rearrangement links TRBV7-6 to TRBJ2-2; D perhaps matches TRBD2 (6 bases). Germline CDR1 reads SGHVS; CDR2 reads FNYEAQ. With 1 base removed from V and 6 bases from J, the gap between germline ends came to 12 bases. This CDR3 contains 15 residues. In nucleotides, the CDR3 is TGTGCCAGCAGCTTAGATCGATCGGGGGCCGGGGAGCTGTTTTTT. Translated, it gives CASSLDRSGAGELFF.

The chain recombines TRBV19 with TRBJ1-5, with D maybe TRBD1 (6 bases). This CDR3 has 15 amino acids. Trimming took 5 bases from V and 3 from J, leaving 14 bases between them. Germline CDR1 is LNHDA and CDR2 is SQIVND (reference sequence). The CDR3 protein is CASSQTGWANQPQHF. The CDR3 DNA sequence: TGTGCCAGTAGTCAAACAGGGTGGGCCAATCAGCCCCAGCATTTT.

This clone occurred a few times. The rearrangement joins TRBV4-2 to TRBJ1-2, with 10 nucleotides matching TRBD1. Germline CDR1 and CDR2: LGHNA and YNFKEQ. This CDR3 region has 18 residues. Trimming removed 4 bases from V and 8 bases from J; junction bases left unmatched: 19. The CDR3 sequence: CASSLSIFGAGTGEGYTF. CDR3 coding DNA: TGTGCCAGCAGCCTTTCCATTTTTGGGGCCGGGACAGGGGAAGGCTACACCTTC.

The V and J genes are TRBV5-1 and TRBJ2-5; D may be TRBD2 (6 bases). V was shortened by 0 bases and J by 2 bases, with 8 bases between the two germline ends. In germline, CDR1 is SGHRS, CDR2 YFSETQ. CDR3 length equals 14 residues. The CDR3 protein is CASSLVAVQETQYF. The CDR3 DNA is TGCGCCAGCAGCTTGGTAGCGGTGCAAGAGACCCAGTACTTC.

The CDR3 bases are TGTGCCAGCAGCAAAGGTTGCGGGAGAATATACGAGCAGTACTTC. Amino acid sequence: CASSKGCGRIYEQYF. V and J are TRBV21-1 and TRBJ2-7; the table assigns TRBD2, which was not confirmed against the DNA. TRBV21-1 is termed a pseudogene. The CDR3 loop spans 15 amino acids.

The table lists this clone with a count of one. The chain uses TRBV6-5 and TRBJ1-2, with D tentatively TRBD1 (5 bases). V gave up 5 bases and J gave up 7 bases, with 14 bases separating them. The CDR3 spans 13 residues. The germline V gene encodes CDR1 MNHEY and CDR2 SVGAGI. Here the CDR3 DNA reads TGTGCCAGCAGTCCCCGTGGGCAGGGTGGCTACACCTTC. Residues: CASSPRGQGGYTF.